This TCR beta chain is drawn from a study of PD-1 blockade in classical Hodgkin lymphoma. Study-level results: Why repertoires differed is undefined; disease activity or prior therapy possibly contributed. Lower baseline TCR diversity was reported for newly diagnosed patients than for healthy donors. After ASCT, patients who started nivolumab under 1 year later were excluded. Complete responders entered with baseline diversity on par with newly diagnosed patients, the results showed.

Here immunoSEQ multiplex PCR was the method, and the copy in TCRdb shows in-frame clones only, minus some. The sample lists 20,000 to 30,000 clones, roughly 80% occurring once. Regarding this clone: What it recognizes is unknown.

The V gene end was trimmed by 2 bases and the J gene end by 2 bases; junction bases not matched to a gene: 11. CDR1 MDHEN and CDR2 SYDVKM come from the germline V gene. The CDR3 is 18 residues long. Brentuximab vedotin exposure varied, and every patient relapsed after autologous stem cell transplantation. The sequence came from a human donor with classical Hodgkin lymphoma. This sample comprised peripheral blood mononuclear cells (PBMCs), obtained before the second cycle of nivolumab. The rearrangement joins TRBV28 to TRBJ1-5; TRBD1 aligns across 8 bases. The CDR3: CASSLIVTGVNRNQPQHF. The CDR3 DNA reads as TGTGCCAGCAGTTTAATCGTGACAGGGGTAAATCGCAATCAGCCCCAGCATTTT.